One sample yielded the 23 T cell receptor beta chains listed below, sequenced in a study of T cells in Graves' hyperthyroidism and ophthalmopathy. There were TCR beta CDR3 regions amplified from RNA transcripts. The TCR CDR3 was amplified in a first-round RT-PCR using the HTBI primer set. TCRdb reprocessed the multiplex PCR reads with MiXCR, giving one entry per CDR3 protein. Of about 560,000 distinct CDR3 sequences in the sample, approximately 15% were seen once. Sequenced material: blood. The source is a woman aged 18-29 years with Graves' hyperthyroidism.

This clonotype appeared a few times. The chain couples TRBV6-4 to TRBJ2-7, with TRBD2 matching 9 bases. The germline gives CDR1 MRHNA, CDR2 SNTAGT. Trimming took 6 bases from V and 0 from J; bases not matched to a gene: 12. The CDR3 is 17 residues long. The DNA for the CDR3 is TGTGCCAGCAGAACTGAGCGGGCGGGAGGGTACTCCTACGAGCAGTACTTC. Protein product: CASRTERAGGYSYEQYF.

This clonotype occurred many times. The chain carries TRBV4-3 and TRBJ1-3; a weak D match, TRBD1 (5 bases). V was pared by 0 bases and J by 0 bases, with 12 bases between. Germline CDR1 and CDR2: LGHNA and YSLEER. The CDR3 runs to 17 residues. The CDR3 DNA reads TGCGCCAGCAGCCAAGAGTTTACAGGTTCCTCTGGAAACACCATATATTTT. It is translated as CASSQEFTGSSGNTIYF.

The V gene is TRBV6-2 or TRBV6-3, the J gene TRBJ2-5; D is uncertain. The germline CDR1 and CDR2 sequences are MNHEY and SVGEGT. V was trimmed by 8 bases and J by 5 bases, leaving 6 bases between them. The CDR3 sequence is 10 residues long. Here the CDR3 reads CASAVETQYF. In DNA form, the CDR3 reads TGTGCCAGCGCGGTGGAGACCCAGTACTTC.

The rearrangement joins TRBV28 to TRBJ2-3; D may be TRBD2 (6 bases). The germline V gene has CDR1 MDHEN and CDR2 SYDVKM. The CDR3 is 19 amino acids. The V and J ends lost 4 bases and 3 bases respectively, with 26 bases between them. The chain's CDR3 is CASSWPQGSRRAVTDTQYF. CDR3 DNA sequence: TGTGCCAGCAGTTGGCCCCAAGGGAGCAGGAGGGCCGTGACAGATACGCAGTATTTT.

This clonotype appeared many times. This chain uses TRBV3-1 with TRBJ2-3; 9 bases map to TRBD1. The germline gives CDR1 LGHDT, CDR2 YNNKEL (reference sequence). The CDR3 extends over 16 amino acids. The V segment lost 4 bases and the J segment 6 bases; nucleotides outside the gene matches: 11. The CDR3 region is CASSLPGQGGIDTQYF. The CDR3 nucleotides read TGTGCCAGCAGCCTCCCGGGACAGGGCGGTATTGATACGCAGTATTTT.

About this clonotype: This may arise from a read error, as a much more abundant clone is one base away. The chain recombines TRBV28 with TRBJ2-1; TRBD2 aligns across 12 bases. Losses at the gene ends were 8 bases for V and 9 bases for J; bases not matched to a gene: 5. CDR1 MDHEN and CDR2 SYDVKM come from the germline V gene. CDR3 length: 13 residues. The CDR3 region has the DNA TGTGCCAGCGGCAGACTAGCGGGGGCTGAGCAGTTCTTC. Translating it yields CASGRLAGAEQFF.

Ten or more counts support this clonotype. The CDR3 DNA follows: TGTGCCAGCAGCTTACAACAGGGAGATGAGCAGTTCTTC. It codes for CASSLQQGDEQFF. The chain links TRBV11-3 to TRBJ2-1; perhaps TRBD1 as D (6 bases). The CDR3 is made up of 13 amino acids. Trimming cost V 2 bases and J 8 bases, with 10 bases left between them. Germline loops: CDR1 SGHNT, CDR2 YENEEA.

This clonotype occurred a few times. V and J are TRBV19 and TRBJ1-1; TRBD1 aligns across 10 bases. V lost 1 base, J lost 5 bases, and 4 bases stayed unmatched. The CDR3 is 15 residues long. Germline V gene sequence: CDR1 LNHDA, CDR2 SQIVND (reference sequence). The CDR3 DNA follows: TGTGCCAGTAGTATAGGGGGACAGGGGTGGACTGAAGCTTTCTTT. It yields the protein CASSIGGQGWTEAFF.

This clonotype was observed many times. The genes are TRBV29-1 and TRBJ2-1; 9 bases line up with TRBD2. Germline values: CDR1 SQVTM, CDR2 ANQGSEA. V lost 4 bases and J lost 6; bases outside the gene matches: 7. The CDR3 is made up of 14 amino acids. The CDR3 DNA sequence: TGCAGCGTTGTTGGTAGCGGGAGCGTCAATGAGCAGTTCTTC. It yields the protein CSVVGSGSVNEQFF.

This clonotype was detected only a few times. The chain recombines TRBV12-3 or TRBV12-4 with TRBJ2-1, with D possibly being TRBD1 (6 bases). CDR3 size: 12 residues. Trimming stripped 2 bases from V and 16 bases from J, with 15 bases between. CDR3 protein: CASSLQGLEVFF. CDR3 DNA sequence: TGTGCCAGCAGTTTACAGGGGTTGGAGGTATTCTTC.

This chain links TRBV6-1 with TRBJ2-7, with 11 bases lining up with TRBD2. Germline V lookup: CDR1 MNHNS, CDR2 SASEGT. Trimming cost V 8 bases and J 3 bases; bases outside gene matches: 3. This CDR3 has 13 residues. DNA for the CDR3: TGTGCCAGCTTCGGGACTAGCGGCTACGAGCAGTACTTC. Translating gives CASFGTSGYEQYF.

This clonotype was counted between two and nine times. J is TRBJ2-2 and V is TRBV7-8; 9 positions agree with TRBD1. The germline V gene has CDR1 SGHVS and CDR2 FQNEAQ. V trimming: 5 bases; J trimming: 5 bases; junction bases outside the gene matches: 12. CDR3 size: 17 residues. This CDR3 is CASSTFPGQGGTGELFF. The CDR3 bases are TGTGCCAGCAGCACATTTCCGGGACAGGGAGGGACCGGGGAGCTGTTTTTT.

This clonotype has a count of ten or more. The chain is built from TRBV5-4 and TRBJ1-1; D uncertain. Germline loops: CDR1 SGHNT, CDR2 YYREEE (reference sequence). V lost 6 bases, J lost 3 bases, and 9 bases lay in between. This CDR3 has 12 residues. The CDR3 reads CASKGGYTEAFF. The CDR3 DNA sequence: TGTGCCAGCAAGGGAGGCTACACTGAAGCTTTCTTT.

This clonotype was seen ten or more times. The gene calls are TRBV12-3 or TRBV12-4 and TRBJ2-3; possibly TRBD1 for D (6 bases). V was pared by 5 bases and J by 4 bases, with 13 bases between. There are 14 residues in the CDR3. The CDR3 bases are TGTGCCAGCAGTCCTCAGGGGTGGGCAGATACGCAGTATTTT. It specifies CASSPQGWADTQYF.

The chain recombines TRBV3-1 with TRBJ2-2; 7 bases fit TRBD1. The CDR3 is 18 residues long. V lost 4 bases to trimming and J lost 6 bases; unmatched junction nucleotides: 17. Looked up from germline, CDR1 is LGHDT and CDR2 is YNNKEL (reference sequence). The CDR3 coding sequence is TGTGCCAGCAGCCTAAAAGTGGCAGGGGGTATTTTCGCCGGGGAGCTGTTTTTT. Its protein product is CASSLKVAGGIFAGELFF.

This clonotype came up many times. The chain is built from TRBV10-1 and TRBJ2-3; 7 bases align to TRBD2. Germline CDR1 reads WNHNN; CDR2 reads SYGVQD (reference sequence). The CDR3 is made up of 15 amino acids. V gave up 4 bases and J gave up 6 bases; unmatched junction bases: 10. This CDR3 is CASSVGLAVRDTQYF. Here the CDR3 DNA reads TGCGCCAGCAGTGTAGGCCTAGCGGTACGGGATACGCAGTATTTT.

The chain employs TRBV28 and TRBJ1-6, with D possibly matching TRBD1 (5 bases). Deletions cut 2 bases from V and 5 bases from J, with 13 bases between. The germline V gene has CDR1 MDHEN and CDR2 SYDVKM. This CDR3 comprises 16 residues. The DNA for the CDR3 is TGTGCCAGCAGTTTACCCCCGACAGCCAATAATTCACCCCTCCACTTT. It is translated as CASSLPPTANNSPLHF.

V and J are TRBV5-5 and TRBJ2-3; the D gene is possibly TRBD1 (5 bases). Trimming left V 8 bases short and J 3 bases short, with 16 bases between. Per the germline V gene, CDR1 is SGHKS and CDR2 is YYEKEE (reference sequence). There are 14 residues in the CDR3. Written as DNA, the CDR3 is TGTGCCAGTCGACCCTCGCCAGGGACAGATACGCAGTATTTT. It translates to CASRPSPGTDTQYF.

This clonotype was observed at least ten times. This rearrangement joins TRBV5-1 to TRBJ2-1, with no clear D. Germline V gene data show CDR1 as SGHRS and CDR2 as YFSETQ. CDR3 size: 15 residues. The ends were cut back, 2 bases at V and 8 bases at J, with 17 bases in the middle. The CDR3 sequence: CASSLIERTGDEQFF. CDR3 nucleotide sequence: TGCGCCAGCAGCTTAATTGAGAGAACCGGCGATGAGCAGTTCTTC.

This clonotype came up many times. The rearrangement joins TRBV6-1 to TRBJ2-7; the D is unclear. V was clipped by 6 bases and J by 4 bases, with 16 bases between them. CDR1 and CDR2 from the germline V gene are MNHNS and SASEGT. The CDR3 consists of 14 residues. The CDR3 region is CASRNLGRRYEQYF. Written as DNA, the CDR3 is TGTGCCAGCAGGAACCTGGGTAGGAGATACGAGCAGTACTTC.

The chain has TRBV6-2 or TRBV6-3 and TRBJ2-1, with 12 nucleotides matching TRBD2. Trimming at V came to 8 bases and at J to 2 bases, leaving 10 bases not matched to a gene. Germline values: CDR1 MNHEY, CDR2 SVGEGT. This CDR3 comprises 17 residues. The CDR3 DNA is TGTGCCAGCCGCGCCTTGGGACTAGCGGGCCCCTACAATGAGCAGTTCTTC. Translation: CASRALGLAGPYNEQFF.

The chain couples TRBV5-1 to TRBJ2-2, with 9 nucleotides matching TRBD1. The CDR3 has 15 residues. After removal of 4 bases from V and 5 bases from J, the junction contained 6 bases not matched to a gene. Germline CDR1 is SGHRS and CDR2 is YFSETQ. The CDR3 protein is CASSTGQGNTGELFF. DNA of the CDR3: TGCGCCAGCAGCACGGGACAGGGAAATACCGGGGAGCTGTTTTTT.

The chain employs TRBV30 and TRBJ2-2, with a tentative D call TRBD1 (5 bases). V gave up 5 bases and J gave up 0 bases, with 19 bases separating them. The CDR3 spans 17 residues. In germline, CDR1 is GTSNPN, CDR2 SVGIG (reference sequence). The CDR3, as DNA: TGTGCCTGGGAGGAATCTCCATCCAGGGCGAACACCGGGGAGCTGTTTTTT. The encoded protein is CAWEESPSRANTGELFF.